The 28 T cell receptor beta chains in this list originate from one sample, sequenced in a study of blood T cell repertoires in COVID-19. TCRdb keeps only in-frame clones here, not all; method: immunoSEQ multiplex PCR. The table shows about 190,000 clones, with approximately 86% occurring only once. Sequenced material: peripheral blood. The receptors here all came from a man aged 70 or older with active or convalescent COVID-19.

V gene TRBV28 combines with J gene TRBJ1-5; D gene ambiguous. The CDR3 loop spans 14 amino acids. The ends were cut back, 6 bases at V and 6 bases at J, with 15 bases in the middle. Germline values: CDR1 MDHEN, CDR2 SYDVKM. The CDR3 sequence: CASRSGSAGQPQHF. In DNA, the CDR3 is TGTGCCAGCAGGAGTGGGTCAGCGGGTCAGCCCCAGCATTTT.

CDR3 coding DNA: TGCGCCAGCAGCCTGGACAGGACGCTGAACACTGAAGCTTTCTTT. The encoded protein is CASSLDRTLNTEAFF. J is TRBJ1-1 and V is TRBV5-1; 7 bases agree with TRBD1. The CDR3 totals 15 residues. Germline CDR1 is SGHRS and CDR2 is YFSETQ. V dropped 4 bases and J dropped 0; count of bases not matched to a gene: 6.

The chain carries TRBV6-2 or TRBV6-3 and TRBJ1-2, with 7 bases aligning to TRBD1. The CDR3 is 12 amino acids. The V gene end was trimmed by 5 bases and the J gene end by 8 bases; junction bases not matched to a gene: 5. CDR1 is MNHEY and CDR2 is SVGEGT in the germline V gene. The CDR3 bases are TGTGCCAGCAGTGACAGGGTCGGCGGCTACACCTTC. It yields the protein CASSDRVGGYTF.

The V and J genes are TRBV29-1 and TRBJ2-4; 9 bases match TRBD1. CDR3 length: 16 residues. Germline lookup yields CDR1 SQVTM and CDR2 ANQGSEA. The V segment lost 1 base and the J segment 0 bases; nucleotides outside the gene matches: 4. CDR3 DNA sequence: TGCAGCGTTGAAGGGGACAGGGAGGTAGCCAAAAACATTCAGTACTTC. This gives the protein CSVEGDREVAKNIQYF.

Concerning this clone: Its ends do not fully match the called genes, so a read error is possible. The rearrangement links TRBV6-2 or TRBV6-3 to TRBJ1-5; D might be TRBD1 (6 bases). CDR3 length: 14 residues. CDR1 and CDR2 (germline): MNHEY, SVGEGT. The CDR3 region is CASSYYAGDQPQHF. In nucleotides, the CDR3 is TGTGCTAGCAGTTACTATGCAGGGGACCAGCCCCAGCATTTT.

V gene TRBV6-2 or TRBV6-3 combines with J gene TRBJ1-5, with TRBD1 identical over 8 bases. Germline assignment: CDR1 MNHEY and CDR2 SVGEGT. The CDR3 loop spans 13 amino acids. V lost 5 bases and J lost 6; bases outside the gene matches: 3. The DNA for the CDR3 is TGTGCCAGCAGTGCCGACAGGGGTCAGCCCCAGCATTTT. Its translation is CASSADRGQPQHF.

This clone was detected a few times. The V and J genes are TRBV3-1 (or the pseudogene TRBV3-2) and TRBJ2-5; D not resolved. Trimming shortened V by 3 bases and J by 5 bases, and 7 bases separated the two germline ends. The CDR3 is made up of 12 amino acids. Germline assignment: CDR1 LGHDT and CDR2 YNNKEL (reference sequence). The CDR3 loop reads CASSHGRETQYF. CDR3 bases: TGTGCCAGCAGCCATGGCAGGGAGACCCAGTACTTC.

The rearrangement uses TRBV27 and TRBJ2-7; no reliable D call. The V end lost 2 bases, the J end lost 0 bases, and 8 bases lay between the germline ends. The CDR3 totals 14 residues. Per germline, CDR1 MNHEY and CDR2 SMNVEV (reference sequence). The CDR3 protein is CASSLISSSYEQYF. CDR3 sequence (DNA): TGTGCCAGCAGTTTAATTAGTAGCTCCTACGAGCAGTACTTC.

This clone has just one count. This chain connects TRBV28 to TRBJ1-3, with D perhaps TRBD1 (6 bases). V was trimmed by 7 bases and J by 4 bases, leaving 17 bases between them. The germline gives CDR1 MDHEN, CDR2 SYDVKM. CDR3 length equals 15 residues. The CDR3 region is CASTPVGARGNTIYF. CDR3 DNA sequence: TGTGCCAGCACCCCAGTGGGGGCGCGGGGAAACACCATATATTTT. The full variable domain, rest sourced from reference TRBV28 and TRBJ1-3, is DVKVTQSSRYLVKRTGEKVFLECVQDMDHENMFWYRQDPGLGLRLIYFSYDVKMKEKGDIPEGYSVSREKKERFSLILESASTNQTSMYLCASTPVGARGNTIYFGEGSWLTVV.

The chain recombines TRBV7-2 with TRBJ2-2, with D maybe TRBD1 (6 bases). Germline loops: CDR1 SGHTA, CDR2 FQGNSA. The V and J ends lost 4 bases and 0 bases respectively, with 15 bases between them. The CDR3 totals 17 residues. The CDR3 nucleotides are TGTGCCAGCAGCTCCCTGGGGTGGGGGCCGAACACCGGGGAGCTGTTTTTT. This encodes CASSSLGWGPNTGELFF. The variable domain in full, completed from reference TRBV7-2 and TRBJ2-2, reads GAGVSQSPSNKVTEKGKDVELRCDPISGHTALYWYRQSLGQGLEFLIYFQGNSAPDKSGLPSDRFSAERTGGSVSTLTIQRTQQEDSAVYLCASSSLGWGPNTGELFFGEGSRLTVL.

This chain links TRBV7-6 with TRBJ2-2; 12 bases map to TRBD2. There are 17 residues in the CDR3. From germline, CDR1 is SGHVS and CDR2 FNYEAQ. The ends lost 1 base at V and 4 bases at J; junction bases unmatched: 4. Written as DNA, the CDR3 is TGTGCCAGCAGCTTAGGACTAGCGGGAGCCCCCACCGGGGAGCTGTTTTTT. This sequence encodes CASSLGLAGAPTGELFF.

This sequence joins TRBV5-6 and TRBJ1-1; 7 bases are a match to TRBD1. This CDR3 spans 14 amino acids. The ends lost 2 bases at V and 4 bases at J; junction bases unmatched: 5. Germline V lookup: CDR1 SGHDT, CDR2 YYEEEE. CDR3 DNA: TGTGCCAGCAGCTTAAAAAACAGGGGCACTGAAGCTTTCTTT. This codes for CASSLKNRGTEAFF.

This clone was detected only once. The CDR3 region is CASSYWEANTDTQYF. The CDR3 region has the DNA TGTGCCAGCAGTTACTGGGAGGCAAACACAGATACGCAGTATTTT. This rearrangement joins TRBV6-6 to TRBJ2-3; possibly TRBD2 for D (6 bases). Germline assignment: CDR1 MNHNY and CDR2 SVGAGI (reference sequence). V shed 1 base and J shed 2 bases, with 10 bases lying between them. There are 15 residues in the CDR3.

This chain connects TRBV2 to TRBJ2-1, with 8 bases that match TRBD1. The CDR3 is 14 residues long. V gave up 5 bases and J gave up 2 bases; unmatched junction bases: 2. CDR1 SNHLY and CDR2 FYNNEI come from the germline V gene. CDR3 coding DNA: TGTGCCAGCAGTTTGGACAGGGCCTACAATGAGCAGTTCTTC. Translated: CASSLDRAYNEQFF.

V usage is TRBV24-1 and J usage is TRBJ2-4; 8 bases map to TRBD1. V dropped 4 bases and J dropped 0; count of bases not matched to a gene: 7. Germline CDR1 and CDR2: KGHDR and SFDVKD. The CDR3 extends over 17 amino acids. CDR3: CATSDPRTGTAKNIQYF. CDR3 in DNA: TGTGCCACCAGTGACCCCCGGACAGGGACAGCCAAAAACATTCAGTACTTC.

The chain couples TRBV25-1 to TRBJ1-1, with D hard to call. CDR3 length equals 13 residues. From germline, CDR1 is MGHDK and CDR2 SYGVNS. With 5 bases removed from V and 8 bases from J, the gap between germline ends came to 15 bases. CDR3 sequence reads: CASSPRSSREAFF. The CDR3 DNA follows: TGTGCCAGCAGTCCCCGTAGTAGTCGGGAAGCTTTCTTT.

The chain combines TRBV7-2 with TRBJ2-2; a weak D match, TRBD2 (6 bases). Germline V gene data show CDR1 as SGHTA and CDR2 as FQGNSA. The CDR3 has 15 amino acids. Trimming stripped 7 bases from V and 8 bases from J, with 20 bases between. In DNA, the CDR3 is TGTGCCAGCATCACTTCGACTAGTCCGGGGGGGGAGCTGTTTTTT. Translation gives CASITSTSPGGELFF.

The V and J genes are TRBV6-6 and TRBJ2-3; the match to TRBD2 covers 12 bases. The CDR3 length is 19 residues. The junction had 13 bases not matched to a gene; V was cut back by 5 bases and J by 1 base. Germline V lookup: CDR1 MNHNY, CDR2 SVGAGI (reference sequence). The CDR3 sequence is CASSPPGALAGGRTDTQYF. The CDR3, as DNA: TGTGCCAGCAGTCCCCCTGGGGCACTAGCGGGGGGCCGCACAGATACGCAGTATTTT.

The V and J genes are TRBV5-5 and TRBJ2-2; D might be TRBD2 (7 bases). This CDR3 is built from 16 residues. The ends were cut back, 1 base at V and 2 bases at J, with 12 bases in the middle. From germline, CDR1 is SGHKS and CDR2 YYEKEE (reference sequence). CDR3 region: CASSLSPGGNTGELFF. DNA of the CDR3: TGTGCCAGCAGCTTGAGTCCGGGGGGCAACACCGGGGAGCTGTTTTTT.

This chain connects TRBV27 to TRBJ2-1, with TRBD1 matching 11 bases. Germline V gene lookup returns CDR1 MNHEY and CDR2 SMNVEV (reference sequence). J gave up 5 bases and V 2 bases, and 8 bases lay outside the gene matches. The CDR3 runs to 17 residues. The CDR3 loop reads CASSLTTGTGGNNEQFF. DNA of the CDR3: TGTGCCAGCAGTTTAACAACCGGGACAGGGGGAAACAATGAGCAGTTCTTC.

This clone was detected once. The chain couples TRBV29-1 to TRBJ2-5, with TRBD2 identical over 7 bases. Trimming took 5 bases from V and 3 from J; bases not matched to a gene: 6. Germline loops: CDR1 SQVTM, CDR2 ANQGSEA. The CDR3 covers 13 residues. The CDR3 nucleotides read TGCAGCGTTTTTGTGGGAGGGGAAGAGACCCAGTACTTC. Translating gives CSVFVGGEETQYF.

V and J are TRBV7-9 and TRBJ1-1; TRBD1 agrees at 7 bases. Germline V CDR1 and CDR2: SEHNR, FQNEAQ (reference sequence). CDR3 length equals 14 residues. V dropped 3 bases and J dropped 4; count of bases not matched to a gene: 5. The DNA of the CDR3 is TGTGCCAGCAGCTTCAACAGGGGTTCCACTGAAGCTTTCTTT. Encoded protein: CASSFNRGSTEAFF. Looking up the rest from reference TRBV7-9 and TRBJ1-1 gives the full variable domain: DTGVSQNPRHKITKRGQNVTFRCDPISEHNRLYWYRQTLGQGPEFLTYFQNEAQLEKSRLLSDRFSAERPKGSFSTLEIQRTEQGDSAMYLCASSFNRGSTEAFFGQGTRLTVV.

The CDR3 DNA reads as TGTGCCACGGGAGAGCAGTACTTC. Encoded protein: CATGEQYF. The gene calls are TRBV6-6 and TRBJ2-7; perhaps TRBD2 as D (5 bases). The V gene's germline CDR1 is MNHNY and CDR2 SVGAGI (reference sequence). V was clipped by 10 bases and J by 7 bases, with 5 bases between them. The CDR3 sequence is 8 residues long.

V usage is TRBV5-5 and J usage is TRBJ2-3, with D possibly TRBD1 on 5 matching bases. Germline V gene data show CDR1 as SGHKS and CDR2 as YYEKEE (reference sequence). Trimming left V 4 bases short and J 3 bases short, with 18 bases between. This CDR3 is 16 amino acids long. The CDR3 is CASSTGWQGRTDTQYF. CDR3 bases: TGTGCCAGCAGCACCGGGTGGCAGGGCAGGACAGATACGCAGTATTTT.

The CDR3 sequence is CASSNPGQGSEQYF. CDR3 nucleotides: TGTGCCAGTAGTAACCCCGGACAGGGGAGCGAGCAGTACTTC. The rearrangement uses TRBV19 and TRBJ2-7; 9 bases are a match to TRBD1. The V gene's germline CDR1 is LNHDA and CDR2 SQIVND (reference sequence). V shed 4 bases, J shed 6 bases, and the junction held 7 bases outside the gene matches. The CDR3 runs 14 residues.

The rearrangement uses TRBV6-5 and TRBJ2-5; 7 bases fit TRBD2. Looked up from germline, CDR1 is MNHEY and CDR2 is SVGAGI. CDR3 length: 14 amino acids. The V and J ends lost 8 bases and 0 bases, in that order; junction bases with no gene match: 6. CDR3 residues: CASYSSGYQETQYF. The CDR3 DNA follows: TGTGCCAGCTATTCTAGCGGATACCAAGAGACCCAGTACTTC.

The chain links TRBV7-9 to TRBJ1-5; D remains ambiguous. V was trimmed by 5 bases and J by 7 bases, leaving 15 bases between them. The length of the CDR3 is 14 residues. Germline lookup yields CDR1 SEHNR and CDR2 FQNEAQ (reference sequence). The CDR3 is CASSVGEGYQPQHF. The CDR3 nucleotides read TGTGCCAGCAGCGTCGGAGAGGGTTACCAGCCCCAGCATTTT.

In this sample, this clone turned up a few times. The chain carries TRBV19 and TRBJ1-5, with 7 bases aligning to TRBD1. CDR1 and CDR2 (germline): LNHDA, SQIVND (reference sequence). The J segment lost 2 bases and the V segment lost 4 bases, leaving 14 bases of the junction unmatched. This CDR3 is built from 18 residues. DNA for the CDR3: TGTGCCAGTAGTACCCCCCAGGGGGTGGGGTTGGGCAATCAGCCCCAGCATTTT. It yields the protein CASSTPQGVGLGNQPQHF.